The 18 T cell receptor beta chains below all came from one sample that was sequenced in a study of beta chain features in type 1 diabetes. Antigens of these TCRs are unknown. The study reverse transcribed the entire isolated RNA, so it sequenced expressed TCRB transcripts. Here immunoSEQ multiplex PCR was the method, and the copy in TCRdb shows in-frame clones only, minus some. The data hold under 150,000 clones, with about 18% observed a single time. Regarding the study as a whole: All four CD4+ subsets from Type 1 diabetes patients carried moderately but significantly shorter TCRB CDR3s.

Sequencing was performed on central memory CD4+ T cells from blood. These receptor sequences come from a man aged 18 to 30 with type 1 diabetes.

This clone was seen only a few times. The V call is TRBV7-2, the J call TRBJ2-1, with a weak D call TRBD2 (6 bases). The CDR3 has 13 amino acids. Germline lookup yields CDR1 SGHTA and CDR2 FQGNSA. Trimming removed 2 bases at V and 8 bases at J, with 10 bases between. CDR3 nucleotides: TGTGCCAGCAGCTTAAAGTCGGGGGATGAGCAGTTCTTC. The encoded protein is CASSLKSGDEQFF.

There are a few counts of this clone. This chain joins TRBV29-1 and TRBJ2-1, with 16 bases aligning to TRBD2. V lost 7 bases, J lost 3 bases, and 3 bases stayed unmatched. The CDR3 is made up of 15 amino acids. Germline CDR1 SQVTM, CDR2 ANQGSEA. The CDR3 protein is CSAGTSGRVYNEQFF. CDR3 DNA sequence: TGCAGCGCAGGGACTAGCGGGAGGGTCTACAATGAGCAGTTCTTC.

The V gene is TRBV5-4, the J gene TRBJ2-1; 7 bases agree with TRBD2. CDR1 and CDR2 from the germline V gene are SGHNT and YYREEE (reference sequence). CDR3 length: 13 residues. V was clipped by 2 bases and J by 8 bases; unmatched bases: 4. The CDR3 DNA sequence: TGTGCCAGCAGCTTTTCCGCGGGAGATGAGCAGTTCTTC. Its translation: CASSFSAGDEQFF.

CDR3: CATRGGRESTDTQYF. The CDR3 DNA reads as TGTGCCACCCGAGGCGGGCGGGAGTCCACAGATACGCAGTATTTT. The J gene is TRBJ2-3, the V gene TRBV10-3; the match to TRBD2 covers 7 bases. CDR3 size: 15 residues. Germline trimming cut 10 bases from V and 2 bases from J; bases unmatched to any gene: 12. Germline CDR1 reads ENHRY; CDR2 reads SYGVKD.

The chain links TRBV27 to TRBJ1-6, with no clear D. The CDR3 is 12 amino acids. Germline values: CDR1 MNHEY, CDR2 SMNVEV (reference sequence). V gave up 5 bases and J gave up 9 bases, with 8 bases separating them. As DNA, the CDR3 is TGTGCCAGCAGTCATGAGACTTCACCCCTCCACTTT. This sequence encodes CASSHETSPLHF.

The rearrangement uses TRBV7-9 and TRBJ2-3, with D possibly being TRBD1 or TRBD2 (6 bases each). Germline lookup yields CDR1 SEHNR and CDR2 FQNEAQ (reference sequence). The V gene lost 1 base and the J gene lost 3 bases, with 11 bases spanning the gap. The CDR3 length is 15 residues. The CDR3 here is CASSLVGGRTDTQYF. The DNA of the CDR3 is TGTGCCAGCAGCTTAGTGGGGGGCCGGACAGATACGCAGTATTTT. The full variable domain, completed using reference TRBV7-9 and TRBJ2-3, is DTGVSQNPRHKITKRGQNVTFRCDPISEHNRLYWYRQTLGQGPEFLTYFQNEAQLEKSRLLSDRFSAERPKGSFSTLEIQRTEQGDSAMYLCASSLVGGRTDTQYFGPGTRLTVL.

A few counts support this clone. In nucleotides, the CDR3 is TGTGCCAGCAGGGAAACAGAGAACACCGGGGAGCTGTTTTTT. This encodes CASRETENTGELFF. This chain uses TRBV2 with TRBJ2-2; no clear D. The CDR3 runs 14 residues. V lost 6 bases, J lost 1 base, and 9 bases lay in between. The germline V gene encodes CDR1 SNHLY and CDR2 FYNNEI.

This clone was counted only a few times. A much larger clone sits a single nucleotide away, making a read error possible. The CDR3 nucleotides read TGTGCCCCCAGCAGAGCGCCAGAGGGGAGGGAGACCCAGTACTTC. This codes for CAPSRAPEGRETQYF. The chain links TRBV15 to TRBJ2-5; possibly TRBD2 for D (6 bases). This CDR3 is built from 15 residues. CDR1 and CDR2 from the germline V gene are LNHNV and YYDKDF (reference sequence).

V usage is TRBV29-1 and J usage is TRBJ2-1, with D possibly TRBD2 on 5 matching bases. Germline V gene data show CDR1 as SQVTM and CDR2 as ANQGSEA. The CDR3 sequence is 15 residues long. V lost 4 bases and J 2 bases, leaving 15 bases between the germline ends. CDR3 amino acids: CSVGVGLSAYNEQFF. DNA for the CDR3: TGCAGCGTTGGGGTAGGACTGTCTGCCTACAATGAGCAGTTCTTC.

A note on this clone: A far larger clone is one base from this, pointing to a likely read error. The rearrangement joins TRBV7-2 to TRBJ2-1; TRBD2 is a possible D gene (6 bases). The CDR3 consists of 12 residues. Germline V gene sequence: CDR1 SGHTA, CDR2 FQGNSA. V was clipped by 7 bases and J by 9 bases, with 13 bases between them. The CDR3 region has the DNA TGTGCCAGCACCTCGAGGGGAGGTGAGCAGTTCTTC. Translating it yields CASTSRGGEQFF. Filled out from reference TRBV7-2 and TRBJ2-1, the complete variable domain reads GAGVSQSPSNKVTEKGKDVELRCDPISGHTALYWYRQSLGQGLEFLIYFQGNSAPDKSGLPSDRFSAERTGGSVSTLTIQRTQQEDSAVYLCASTSRGGEQFFGPGTRLTVL.

This clone came up many times. The chain has TRBV7-9 and TRBJ2-5; 8 nucleotides align to TRBD1. This CDR3 is 15 amino acids long. Germline CDR1 is SEHNR and CDR2 is FQNEAQ (reference sequence). With 6 bases clipped from V and 5 bases from J, the junction kept 11 bases outside the gene matches. CDR3 DNA: TGTGCCAGCAGTTACCGACAGGGGCCCTGGGAGACCCAGTACTTC. This gives the protein CASSYRQGPWETQYF.

The CDR3 region is CASMGSDEQYF. CDR3 DNA: TGCGCCAGCATGGGTTCGGACGAGCAGTACTTC. This sequence joins TRBV23-1 and TRBJ2-7; D is undetermined. TRBV23-1 carries the ORF label, with uncertain function. Trimming shortened V by 7 bases and J by 5 bases, and 9 bases separated the two germline ends. This CDR3 is 11 amino acids long.

V and J are TRBV5-1 and TRBJ2-7; no clear D. V dropped 0 bases and J dropped 7 bases, with 17 bases sitting between them. This CDR3 is 15 amino acids long. Germline assignment: CDR1 SGHRS and CDR2 YFSETQ. CDR3: CASSLALGRQTEQYF. The CDR3 DNA sequence: TGCGCCAGCAGCTTGGCCCTAGGAAGGCAGACTGAGCAGTACTTC.

This clone was observed at least ten times. The chain carries TRBV21-1 and TRBJ2-7; the listed D gene, TRBD1, was not tested against the DNA. TRBV21-1 represents a pseudogene. The CDR3 is 13 residues long. The CDR3 region is CASNTGGPYEQYF. In DNA, the CDR3 is TGTGCCAGCAACACAGGGGGTCCCTACGAGCAGTACTTC.

J is TRBJ1-2 and V is TRBV5-1; TRBD1 matches 7 bases. This CDR3 has 13 amino acids. The V and J ends lost 3 bases and 6 bases, in that order; junction bases with no gene match: 5. CDR1 is SGHRS and CDR2 is YFSETQ in the germline V gene. For the CDR3, the DNA is TGCGCCAGCAGCTCCCTAGACAGGGATGGCTACACCTTC. Amino acid sequence: CASSSLDRDGYTF.

This clone occurred a few times. V usage is TRBV6-5 and J usage is TRBJ1-2; no firm D call. The germline V gene has CDR1 MNHEY and CDR2 SVGAGI. The CDR3 covers 14 residues. Between the trimmed V and J ends, which lost 3 bases and 4 bases, there was a span of 12 bases. The CDR3 here is CASSYSGESYGYTF. CDR3 nucleotides: TGTGCCAGCAGTTATTCCGGGGAAAGCTATGGCTACACCTTC.

J is TRBJ2-1 and V is TRBV29-1; 13 bases match TRBD2. With V trimmed by 4 bases and J by 9 bases, 9 bases remained unmatched. This CDR3 has 15 amino acids. Germline-derived CDR1 and CDR2 are SQVTM and ANQGSEA. The CDR3 DNA follows: TGCAGCGTTGGACTAGCGGGAGGAAAGTATTTTGAGCAGTTCTTC. It encodes CSVGLAGGKYFEQFF.

This clone was picked up a small number of times. The CDR3 loop reads CASSFSWAAGGADTQYF. The DNA for the CDR3 is TGTGCCAGCAGCTTCAGCTGGGCAGCGGGGGGAGCAGATACGCAGTATTTT. The chain carries TRBV7-2 and TRBJ2-3, with 9 bases fitting TRBD2. The junction had 11 bases not matched to a gene; V was cut back by 3 bases and J by 4 bases. CDR1 and CDR2 (germline): SGHTA, FQGNSA. This CDR3 spans 17 amino acids.